These T cell receptor beta chains were read from a single sample in a study of T cells in Graves' hyperthyroidism and ophthalmopathy. TCRdb reanalysed the multiplex PCR reads using MiXCR and keeps one entry per CDR3 protein. This table has about 840,000 distinct CDR3 sequences, 38% appearing once. Input material: blood. These receptors were collected from a man aged 18 to 30 with Graves' hyperthyroidism. CDR3s include the opening cysteine and the closing phenylalanine or tryptophan. Fields, in order: CDR3 DNA, CDR3 protein, V gene, J gene, D gene, clone size. D genes are given only for firm matches. Rows may omit the clone size; those that give it use once, few, many or a size class.

TGTGCCAGCGGGGAGAATCCCAGGGTAAGGTATCAGCCCCAGCATTTT,CASGENPRVRYQPQHF,TRBV10-3,TRBJ1-5,.,.
TGTGCCATCGAGTCGGGGGCCGGGACTGAAGCTTTCTTT,CAIESGAGTEAFF,TRBV10-3,TRBJ1-1,.,.
TGTGCCAGCAGCTTGAGCGGGACCGTGAACACTGAAGCCTTCTTT,CASSLSGTVNTEAFF,TRBV7-2,TRBJ1-1,.,.
TGTGCCAGCAGTGAAGGCGAGGGAACCCAGTACTTC,CASSEGEGTQYF,TRBV2,TRBJ2-5,.,.
TGTGCCATCAGTGAAGAGGACAGGGTGGCGTATGGCTACACCTTC,CAISEEDRVAYGYTF,TRBV10-3,TRBJ1-2,TRBD1,once
TGTGCCAGCAGCATCCGGGTCTCTGAGAAGCAGTACTTC,CASSIRVSEKQYF,TRBV6-1,TRBJ2-7,.,few
TGTGCCAGCAGCTTCGGCACAGGGTATTCCTACGAGCAGTACTTC,CASSFGTGYSYEQYF,TRBV7-2,TRBJ2-7,.,.
TGTGCCAGCAGTACAGGAGCTTCTGGGGCCAACGTCCTGACTTTC,CASSTGASGANVLTF,TRBV12-3/TRBV12-4,TRBJ2-6,.,.
TGTGCCAGCAGTTTGGGGGAAGGGGTCGGTAAACTGTTTTTT,CASSLGEGVGKLFF,TRBV9,TRBJ1-4,.,.
TGTGCCAGCCGAAGGGGGGAAGAGCAGTACTTC,CASRRGEEQYF,TRBV4-2,TRBJ2-7,.,many
TGTGCCAGCAGCCAAACAGGGGCAAAGTACGAGCAGTACTTC,CASSQTGAKYEQYF,TRBV2,TRBJ2-7,TRBD1,.
TGTGCCAGCAACCTACGAGGGGACTTGGCTAGCACAGATACGCAGTATTTT,CASNLRGDLASTDTQYF,TRBV2,TRBJ2-3,.,.
TGTGCCAGCAGCTTAGTTGGGGCCGACGGAGGAACCGGGGAGCTGTTTTTT,CASSLVGADGGTGELFF,TRBV13,TRBJ2-2,.,.
TGTGCCAGCACCCAACAGGGCTTGGGAAATCAGCCCCGGCATTTT,CASTQQGLGNQPRHF,TRBV7-2,TRBJ1-5,.,.
TGTGCCAGCAGCCGACGATACTGGAGCTCCTATAATTCACCCCTCCACTTT,CASSRRYWSSYNSPLHF,TRBV7-8,TRBJ1-6,.,few
TGCAGTGCTAGGACCGGGCGGGGGGCTAACTATGGCTACACCTTC,CSARTGRGANYGYTF,TRBV20-1,TRBJ1-2,.,.
TGTGCCAGCAGCTTAGTCGGGGGGTCTGGGGGAGAGCAGTACTTC,CASSLVGGSGGEQYF,TRBV11-2,TRBJ2-7,TRBD2,.
TGTGCCAGCAGTTACCCCCCGCCTCGTCCGGGCCAGCATTTT,CASSYPPPRPGQHF,TRBV6-5,TRBJ1-5,.,.
TGTGCCAGCAGGCGAACCGGGACAGGGCACTCCAACGAGCAGTACTTC,CASRRTGTGHSNEQYF,TRBV10-3,TRBJ2-7,TRBD1,.
TGTGCCGAGAAGGGGCAGGGTGGGACTGAAGCTTTCTTT,CAEKGQGGTEAFF,TRBV10-3,TRBJ1-1,.,once
TGTGCCAGTAGTATCGGCTGGGAGCAGTTCTTT,CASSIGWEQFF,TRBV19,TRBJ2-2,.,.
TGTGCCAGCAGTTACAGGTTGCGAGGCACTGAAGCTTTCTTT,CASSYRLRGTEAFF,TRBV5-6,TRBJ1-1,.,.
TGCGCCAGCAGTGAGTCGGACGAAGGGGGCGCGAACACCGGGGAGCTGTTTTTT,CASSESDEGGANTGELFF,TRBV10-2,TRBJ2-2,TRBD1,many
TGTGCCAGCAGCCAAGAGAGGACAGCCTCCTACGAGCAGTACTTC,CASSQERTASYEQYF,TRBV25-1,TRBJ2-7,.,.
TGTGCCAGCAGTTTAGTAGGCTCGAACACCGGGGAGCTGTTTTTT,CASSLVGSNTGELFF,TRBV12-3/TRBV12-4,TRBJ2-2,.,.
TGCGCCAGCAGCCAATCGGGAGGGCAGCCCCAGCATTTT,CASSQSGGQPQHF,TRBV4-3,TRBJ1-5,.,.
TGCGCCAGCACACTTAGCGGAAACACCGGGGAGCTGTTTTTT,CASTLSGNTGELFF,TRBV5-1,TRBJ2-2,.,.
TGTGCCAGCAGCGATCCGACAGGGGGGACTGAAGCTTTCTTT,CASSDPTGGTEAFF,TRBV9,TRBJ1-1,TRBD1,many
TGTGCCAGCAAGCCCGGGTGGGCAATCGACGAGCAGTACTTC,CASKPGWAIDEQYF,TRBV2,TRBJ2-7,.,many
TGTGCCAGCAGCTTAACGTCGTCGAGGGGTTCACCCCTCCACTTT,CASSLTSSRGSPLHF,TRBV7-3,TRBJ1-6,.,many
TGTGCCAGCAGCTTAGCCTCGGGGCGGGGAGAGACCCAGTACTTC,CASSLASGRGETQYF,TRBV7-8,TRBJ2-5,.,.
TGTGCAACAGGGAGGGGGCCAAATCAGCCCCAGCATTTT,CATGRGPNQPQHF,TRBV10-3,TRBJ1-5,TRBD1,many
TGTGCCAGCAGCTTAGCAACAGGGGAGACTGAAGCTTTCTTT,CASSLATGETEAFF,TRBV5-4,TRBJ1-1,TRBD1,few
TGTGCCAGCAGACCACGAACACAGGGGACCGGGGAGCTGTTTTTT,CASRPRTQGTGELFF,TRBV2,TRBJ2-2,TRBD1,many
TGTGCCAGTAGTAAGTATGAGCGGGGGAGCAATCAGCCCCAGCATTTT,CASSKYERGSNQPQHF,TRBV19,TRBJ1-5,.,many
TGTGCCAGCTCACCCTACAGGGAGGGCACTGAAGCTTTCTTT,CASSPYREGTEAFF,TRBV18,TRBJ1-1,.,.
TGTGCCAGCAGCAGGACAGGGGCCGAGCAGTACTTC,CASSRTGAEQYF,TRBV7-9,TRBJ2-7,TRBD1,many
TGCAGTGCGAGGATAGCGGGGGTGGGGGAGACCCAGTACTTC,CSARIAGVGETQYF,TRBV20-1,TRBJ2-5,TRBD2,many
TGTGCCAGCAGTTCAGGGCAAGGCTACACCTTC,CASSSGQGYTF,TRBV12-3/TRBV12-4,TRBJ1-2,.,many
TGTGCCAGCAGTTACTCACAGGGAGGCACCATCGGTGAAAAACTGTTTTTT,CASSYSQGGTIGEKLFF,TRBV2,TRBJ1-4,.,few
TGTGCCAGCATCCGCCCCGAGGTGAACACTGAAGCTTTCTTT,CASIRPEVNTEAFF,TRBV7-9,TRBJ1-1,.,many
TGTGCCAGCAGCCGCTCAGCAACTGGCTACACCTTC,CASSRSATGYTF,TRBV6-5,TRBJ1-2,.,.
TGTGCCAGCTCCCCCCGAGCCGAGCAGTACTTC,CASSPRAEQYF,TRBV7-8,TRBJ2-7,.,many
TGTGCCAGCAGTTACCGGACAGTTGGTGAAGCTTTCTTT,CASSYRTVGEAFF,TRBV6-5,TRBJ1-1,.,.
TGCGCCAGCAGCTTGTCGCTTGGAAACACCGGGGAGCTGTTTTTT,CASSLSLGNTGELFF,TRBV5-1,TRBJ2-2,.,few
TGTGCCAGCAGTACACAGGGGACCTATGGCTACACCTTC,CASSTQGTYGYTF,TRBV7-2,TRBJ1-2,TRBD1,.
TGTGCCAGCAGCTTGGGCCGGGCGCAGTACTTC,CASSLGRAQYF,TRBV5-4,TRBJ2-7,.,.
TGTGCCAGCAGCACCCGACAGGAGGGCTATGGCTACACCTTC,CASSTRQEGYGYTF,TRBV21-1,TRBJ1-2,.,.
TGCAGTGCTAGAAGGGTCAGCGCCTACGAGCAGTACTTC,CSARRVSAYEQYF,TRBV20-1,TRBJ2-7,.,.
TGCAGCGCGGGGACAGAGCACGCTGAAGCTTTCTTT,CSAGTEHAEAFF,TRBV29-1,TRBJ1-1,TRBD1,few